This T cell receptor (beta chain) was captured by sequencing in a study of shared clonotypes between healthy human individuals. Findings of the study overall: Sorted-subset sequencing, rarefaction showed, was incomplete despite large depth. Non-shared clonotypes were found to have lower generation probabilities than the clonotypes that were shared by all four of the sorted-subset donors.

Deletions cut 0 bases from V and 8 bases from J, with 13 bases between. The CDR3 consists of 13 residues. Germline values: CDR1 SQVTM, CDR2 ANQGSEA. With respect to this clone: Its target is unknown.

Per the original data handling: For the immunoSEQ data, sequences were junction-only without quality scores, so filtering differed. Using immunoSEQ multiplex PCR, the repertoire was profiled, and TCRdb retains in-frame clones only, with some absent. V and J calls and clone size are copied from that table; D and trimming were computed from the DNA. In the table there are some 2,500,000 clones, around 90% of which are singletons. This receptor was obtained from a man aged 18 to 29 in good health. Some clones in this sample may be carry-over from other donors' samples. What was sequenced was naive CD4+ T cells from PBMCs. Subset: CD45RA+ positively selected. The chain has TRBV29-1 and TRBJ1-1; D remains ambiguous. CDR3 DNA: TGCAGCGTTGAAGACATGGTAGGGTTGGAAGCTTTCTTT. Amino acid sequence: CSVEDMVGLEAFF.